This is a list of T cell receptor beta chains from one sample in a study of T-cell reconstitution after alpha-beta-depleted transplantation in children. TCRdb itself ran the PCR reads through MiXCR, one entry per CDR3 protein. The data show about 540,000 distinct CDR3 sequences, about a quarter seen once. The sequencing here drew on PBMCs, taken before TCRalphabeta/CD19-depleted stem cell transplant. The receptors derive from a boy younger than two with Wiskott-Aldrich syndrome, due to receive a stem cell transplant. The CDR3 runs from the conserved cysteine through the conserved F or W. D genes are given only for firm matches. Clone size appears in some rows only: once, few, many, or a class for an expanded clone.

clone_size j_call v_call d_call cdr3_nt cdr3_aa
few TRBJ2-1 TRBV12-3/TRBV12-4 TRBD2 TGTGCCAGCAGTAATATCGTTGGACTAGCCTTTGAGCAGTTCTTC CASSNIVGLAFEQFF
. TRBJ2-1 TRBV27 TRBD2 TGTGCCAGCAGTGTTACTAGCGGGAGCCATTTCGTTAGTGAGCAGTTCTTC CASSVTSGSHFVSEQFF
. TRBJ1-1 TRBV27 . TGTGCCAGCAGTTTTGGGCCCCGGCAGGTGAACACTGAAGCTTTCTTT CASSFGPRQVNTEAFF
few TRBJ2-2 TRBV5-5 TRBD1 TGTGCCAGCAGCTGGGCAGGGGGATTGGACACCGGGGAGCTGTTTTTT CASSWAGGLDTGELFF
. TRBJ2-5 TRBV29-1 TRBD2 TGCAGCGTCAAAGGACTAGCGGGAGAGACCCAGTACTTC CSVKGLAGETQYF
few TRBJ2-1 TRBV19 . TGTGCCAGTAGTATACAGCCCTCTACATACAATGAGCAGTTCTTC CASSIQPSTYNEQFF
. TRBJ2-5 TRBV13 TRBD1 TGTGCCAGCAGCACCCGACAGGGATTAGTAGAGACCCAGTACTTC CASSTRQGLVETQYF
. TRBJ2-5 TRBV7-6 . TGTGCCAGCAGCTGGCCGGGACCGTATTTCTTC CASSWPGPYFF
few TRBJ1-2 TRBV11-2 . TGTGCCAGCAGCTTAGGATGGTCAAGGGCCTATGGCTACACCTTC CASSLGWSRAYGYTF
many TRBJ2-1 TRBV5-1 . TGCGCCAGCAGCTTGGGTGGTTTCTCCTACAATGAGCAGTTCTTC CASSLGGFSYNEQFF
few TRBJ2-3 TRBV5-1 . TGCGCCAGCAGCCGGGGCCCGGAGGGGGGCACAGATACGCAGTATTTT CASSRGPEGGTDTQYF
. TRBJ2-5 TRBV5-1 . TGCGCCAGCAGCTTGACCTCTGGACCCGGAGAGACCCAGTACTTC CASSLTSGPGETQYF
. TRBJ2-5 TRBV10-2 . TGCGCCAGCAGACAACAAGAGACCCAGTACTTC CASRQQETQYF